Detailed here is one T cell receptor beta chain. With iRepertoire HTBI primers and Arm-PCR of CDR3 regions, TCR beta libraries were built. TCRdb passed the multiplex PCR reads through MiXCR, listing each CDR3 protein once. The sample gives about 460,000 distinct CDR3 sequences, roughly 23% of which show up once; about 12% is in the top ten. These data come from a study of regulatory T cells in long-lasting Graves disease. The time point: persistent/refractory GD, antithyroid drugs over 5 years with positive TRAb. After RNA was extracted from PBMCs, the TCR library was made from it. Losses at the gene ends were 5 bases for V and 6 bases for J; bases not matched to a gene: 10. There are 16 residues in the CDR3. Germline CDR1 is SGHTA and CDR2 is FQGNSA.

This sample comprised peripheral blood mononuclear cells (PBMCs), obtained when the disease was refractory, from a patient treated with antithyroid drugs. The chain uses TRBV7-2 and TRBJ2-1, with 10 bases identical to TRBD2. This TCR came from a female donor with Graves disease. In DNA, the CDR3 is TGTGCCAGCAGCCAATCGGGACTAGCGCCGCTCAATGAGCAGTTCTTC. It encodes CASSQSGLAPLNEQFF.